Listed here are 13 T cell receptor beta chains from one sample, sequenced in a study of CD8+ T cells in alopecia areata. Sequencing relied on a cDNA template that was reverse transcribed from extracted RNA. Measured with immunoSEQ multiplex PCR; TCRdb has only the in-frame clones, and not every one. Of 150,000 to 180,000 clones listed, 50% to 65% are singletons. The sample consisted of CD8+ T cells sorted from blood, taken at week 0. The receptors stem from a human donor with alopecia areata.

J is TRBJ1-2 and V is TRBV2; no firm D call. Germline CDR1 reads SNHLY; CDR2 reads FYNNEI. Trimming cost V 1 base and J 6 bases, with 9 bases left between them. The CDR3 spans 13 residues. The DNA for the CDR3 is TGTGCCAGCAGTGAAGTGAGTAGGGATGGCTACACCTTC. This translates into CASSEVSRDGYTF.

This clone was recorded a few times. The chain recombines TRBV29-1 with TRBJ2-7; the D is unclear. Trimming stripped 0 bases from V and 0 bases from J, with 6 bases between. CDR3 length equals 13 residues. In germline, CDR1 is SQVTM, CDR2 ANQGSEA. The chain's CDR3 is CSVEDQDSYEQYF. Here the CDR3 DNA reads TGCAGCGTTGAAGATCAGGACTCCTACGAGCAGTACTTC.

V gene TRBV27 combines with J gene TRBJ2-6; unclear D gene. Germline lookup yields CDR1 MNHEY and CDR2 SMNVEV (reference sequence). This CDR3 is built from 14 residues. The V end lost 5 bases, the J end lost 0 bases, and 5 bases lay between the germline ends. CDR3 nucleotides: TGTGCCAGCAGTCACAACTCTGGGGCCAACGTCCTGACTTTC. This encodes CASSHNSGANVLTF.

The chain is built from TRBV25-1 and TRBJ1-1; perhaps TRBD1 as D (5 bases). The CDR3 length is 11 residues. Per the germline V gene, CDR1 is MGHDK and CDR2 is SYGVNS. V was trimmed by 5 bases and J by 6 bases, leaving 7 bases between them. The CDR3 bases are TGTGCCAGCAGTATGGGGCCTGAAGCTTTCTTT. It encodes CASSMGPEAFF.

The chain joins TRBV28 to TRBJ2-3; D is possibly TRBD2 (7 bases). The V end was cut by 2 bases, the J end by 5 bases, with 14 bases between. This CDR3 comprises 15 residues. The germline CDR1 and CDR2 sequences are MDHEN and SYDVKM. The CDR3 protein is CASSLGSGGRDTQYF. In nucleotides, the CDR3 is TGTGCCAGCAGTTTAGGGTCCGGGGGGCGAGATACGCAGTATTTT.

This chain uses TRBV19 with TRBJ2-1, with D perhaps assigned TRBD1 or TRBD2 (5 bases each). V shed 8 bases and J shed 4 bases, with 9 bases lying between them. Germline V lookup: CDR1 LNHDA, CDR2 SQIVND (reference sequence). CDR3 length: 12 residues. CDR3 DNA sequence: TGTGCCAGTCGGGGCTCGTACAATGAGCAGTTCTTC. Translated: CASRGSYNEQFF.

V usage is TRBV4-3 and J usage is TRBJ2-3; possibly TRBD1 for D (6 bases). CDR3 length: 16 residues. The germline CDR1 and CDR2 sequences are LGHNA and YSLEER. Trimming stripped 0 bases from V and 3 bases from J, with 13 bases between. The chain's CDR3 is CASSQDVQGKTDTQYF. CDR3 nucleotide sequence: TGCGCCAGCAGCCAAGATGTCCAGGGGAAGACAGATACGCAGTATTTT.

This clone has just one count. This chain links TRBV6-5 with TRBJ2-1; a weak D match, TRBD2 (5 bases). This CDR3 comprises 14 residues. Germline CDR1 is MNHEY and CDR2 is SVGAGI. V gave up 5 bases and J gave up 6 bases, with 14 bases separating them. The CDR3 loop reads CASSLRPGFNEQFF. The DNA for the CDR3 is TGTGCCAGCAGTCTAAGACCGGGATTCAATGAGCAGTTCTTC.

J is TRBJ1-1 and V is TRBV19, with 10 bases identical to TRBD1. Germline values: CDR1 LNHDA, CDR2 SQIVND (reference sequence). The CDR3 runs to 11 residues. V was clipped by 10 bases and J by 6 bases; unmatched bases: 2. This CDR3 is CATGTGAEAFF. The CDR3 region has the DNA TGTGCCACCGGGACAGGGGCTGAAGCTTTCTTT.

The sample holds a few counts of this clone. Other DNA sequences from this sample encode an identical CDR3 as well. The CDR3 nucleotides read TGTGCCAGCAGTTCCATGAACACTGAAGCTTTCTTT. Amino acid sequence: CASSSMNTEAFF. The chain links TRBV6-6 to TRBJ1-1, with D hard to call. V was trimmed by 4 bases and J by 0 bases, leaving 3 bases between them. Germline V gene data show CDR1 as MNHNY and CDR2 as SVGAGI (reference sequence). This CDR3 has 12 residues.

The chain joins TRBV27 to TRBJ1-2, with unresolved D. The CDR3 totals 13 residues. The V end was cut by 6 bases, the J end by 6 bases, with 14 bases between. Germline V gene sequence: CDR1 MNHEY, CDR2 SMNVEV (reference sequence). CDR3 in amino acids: CASSSNPRDGYTF. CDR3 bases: TGTGCCAGCAGCTCAAACCCCCGGGATGGCTACACCTTC.

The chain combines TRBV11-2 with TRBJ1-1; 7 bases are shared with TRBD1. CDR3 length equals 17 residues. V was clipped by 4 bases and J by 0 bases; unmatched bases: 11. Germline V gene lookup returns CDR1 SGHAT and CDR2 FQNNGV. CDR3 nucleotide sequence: TGTGCCAGCAGCTGGGTGGTGGGACAGCCCTTGAACACTGAAGCTTTCTTT. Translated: CASSWVVGQPLNTEAFF.

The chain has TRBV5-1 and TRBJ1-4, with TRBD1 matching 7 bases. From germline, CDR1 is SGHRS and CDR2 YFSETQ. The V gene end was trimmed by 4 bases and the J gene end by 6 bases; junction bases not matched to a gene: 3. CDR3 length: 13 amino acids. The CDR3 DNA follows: TGCGCCAGCAGCGCCGGGACAGATGAAAAACTGTTTTTT. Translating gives CASSAGTDEKLFF.